These T cell receptor beta chains were read from a single sample in a study of technical replicates of blood from several donors. Libraries were prepared by immunoSEQ multiplex PCR; TCRdb keeps only in-frame clonotypes and omits some of them. Among around 76,000 clones listed, roughly 92% were seen once. The sequencing input was T cells isolated from PBMCs. The origin of the receptors is a human donor in good health. Each CDR3 is given with its conserved first and last residue.

v_call	j_call	cdr3_aa
TRBV7-3	TRBJ2-3	CASSFYGGTDTQYF
TRBV7-2	TRBJ2-2	CASSPRGESGELFF
TRBV11-3	TRBJ2-3	CASSLDGQGTDTQYF
TRBV10-3	TRBJ2-5	CAIGKTSGSRETQYF
TRBV2	TRBJ2-7	CASSEAWAIYEQYF
TRBV19	TRBJ2-7	CASSITGTRLLEQYF
TRBV30	TRBJ2-4	CAWSSPGSAKNIQYF
TRBV18	TRBJ1-2	CASSLGDRGPGYTF
TRBV4-1	TRBJ2-1	CASSQDRTSGPYNEQFF
TRBV19	TRBJ2-5	CASGTGYQETQYF
TRBV4-2	TRBJ2-7	CASSQGAGVIYEQYF
TRBV11-2	TRBJ2-5	CASSPGLDWETQYF
TRBV18	TRBJ2-7	CASSTITGEYEQYF
TRBV5-1	TRBJ1-1	CASSFGGGSTEAFF
TRBV11-2	TRBJ2-7	CASSYWSYEQYF
TRBV28	TRBJ1-5	CASIPTGYSNQPQHF
TRBV20-1	TRBJ2-5	CSARDLETQYF
TRBV27	TRBJ2-2	CASSLYVAGELFF
TRBV10-1	TRBJ2-4	CASSGTMELAKNIQYF
TRBV27	TRBJ1-1	CASSFSGFTEAFF
TRBV20-1	TRBJ2-7	CSARVADEQYF
TRBV27	TRBJ1-5	CASSYISGANQPQHF
TRBV7-3	TRBJ2-3	CASSLPTGTDTQYF
TRBV7-9	TRBJ1-3	CASSFSGVGGNTIYF
TRBV6-5	TRBJ1-1	CASSYSGETEAFF
TRBV29-1	TRBJ2-3	CSVRGRGTITDTQYF
TRBV6-6	TRBJ1-2	CASSYEWASNYGYTF
TRBV7-2	TRBJ1-5	CASSLVDSGNQPQHF
TRBV28	TRBJ1-1	CASITGVNTEAFF
TRBV19	TRBJ2-1	CASSIVASGAVYNEQFF
TRBV15	TRBJ2-1	CATSRDEGALYNEQFF
TRBV18	TRBJ1-5	CASSPPGTGNQPQHF
TRBV10-3	TRBJ2-1	CATGTEYNEQFF
TRBV27	TRBJ1-2	CASRQLSSYGYTF
TRBV13	TRBJ1-1	CASSSQGTEAFF
TRBV7-2	TRBJ2-5	CASSFPDREETQYF
TRBV6-5	TRBJ2-2	CASSSTSGRGGELFF
TRBV9	TRBJ2-7	CASSVSPRLASYEQYF
TRBV5-6	TRBJ2-7	CASRTRGRLSYEQYF
TRBV10-3	TRBJ1-2	CAISEFREAVYGYTF
TRBV6-1	TRBJ2-3	CASSERAGGPTDTQYF
TRBV4-1	TRBJ2-7	CASLSPSYEQYF